This entry is about one T cell receptor beta chain. Its recognized antigen is unknown. Base qualities are not at hand, and no much larger clone is one base apart. This sample stems from a study of post-analysis software for immune sequencing data (dated by TCRdb to between 2015 and 2016). Context from the whole study: Disease courses on record covered relapsing-remitting, secondary progressive and progressive-relapsing multiple sclerosis, though some patients had no subtype annotation. A subset of samples was prepared in parallel using single-end sample barcoding, then pooled and co-amplified after Illumina adapter ligation. The multiple sclerosis patient repertoires were compared with more than 10 previously published healthy control repertoires from donors aged about 6 to 26 years.

Its CDR3 holds 17 amino acids, cysteine through phenylalanine. CDR3 DNA is the only sequence kept; it has 51 bases, read in frame from the first base. Compared with germline, V lacks 5 bases and J lacks 3 bases; bases without a gene match: 9. As encoded in the germline V gene, CDR1 is SGHTA while CDR2 is FQGNSA. Broad study findings and their caveats: When samples were clustered directly using the F measure, samples prepared in the same batch co-clustered strongly, which prompted a batch-effect correction. Multiple sclerosis patients had significantly lower normalized Chao1 diversity than controls, a result that suggests substantial peripheral T-cell clonal expansion. Significantly higher frequencies in patients than in controls were found for roughly 5 TRBV segments, including TRBV5-6, TRBV5-1 and TRBV20-1. The control group was slightly older than the multiple sclerosis patient group.

TCR beta repertoires were profiled from peripheral blood of 10 to 15 young patients with multiple sclerosis to demonstrate the VDJtools post-analysis software. The multiple sclerosis patients were children and adolescents ranging in age from roughly 6 to 15 years. Libraries were built with PCR. The sample was run on an Illumina HiSeq 2500. To reduce PCR and sequencing biases, unique molecular identifiers were built into the TCR beta cDNA libraries. Per 1 to 10 million input T cells, some 500,000 cDNA molecules were obtained, such that each molecule approximated one T cell. The patient libraries were prepared and sequenced using the same protocol as the earlier healthy control dataset. Samples belonging to the same batch were prepared together, multiplexed and sequenced on a shared HiSeq lane. As for the authors' bioinformatics: MIGEC was used to process the raw barcoded reads, and molecular identifier groups with only a single read were discarded before consensus assembly and CDR3 extraction. VDJtools was used for post-analysis of the clonotype tables, with diversity normalized by down-sampling every dataset to the smallest sample size. To correct batch-related cross-sample contamination, repertoire overlap clustering matched CDR3 amino acid sequences but not nucleotide sequences. TCRdb trimmed the raw reads at Q25, called clones with MiXCR and kept productive beta chains. Under each unique CDR3 protein, matching rows form one entry showing the most common genes and DNA. TCRdb, not the authors, supplied the V and J calls. For this sample the table gives 650,000 to 900,000 distinct CDR3 sequences, of which about 45% were detected only once. Just under 5% of the sample is taken by the ten largest.

The TCR sequence derives from a girl between 5 and 17 years old with multiple sclerosis. The material sequenced was blood. The V and J segments used are TRBV7-2 and TRBJ2-1; 11 bases in the middle match TRBD2. The CDR3 region reads CASSPRLAGINYNEQFF. The nucleotide sequence reads as follows: TGTGCCAGCAGCCCACGACTAGCGGGAATTAACTACAATGAGCAGTTCTTC.